This TCR beta chain was identified during a study of persistence of HIV-infected CD4 T cells. As for the study in general: Donors were ART-treated; their CMV- and Gag-responding CD4+ T cells were isolated.

The libraries were made with immunoSEQ version 4 in survey mode. The table came from immunoSEQ multiplex PCR; TCRdb's copy has only in-frame clones and leaves some out. This sample has 64,000 or so clones; about 81% occur once, and the top ten carry 1.5% to 2%. An overlapping HIV-1 Gag peptide pool stimulated these cells at roughly 0.97 ug/peptide/mL. CD40L/CD69 double-negative CD45RO-high memory CD4+ T cells were collected. Concerning this clone itself: As yet, its antigen is unknown.

Study outcomes and limitations: Degenerate expanded CDR3beta sequences were enriched among CMV- and Gag-responding cells.

V lost 2 bases and J 7 bases, leaving 6 bases between the germline ends. CDR1 is LGHDT and CDR2 is YNNKEL in the germline V gene (reference sequence). This CDR3 is built from 12 residues. This clonotype originated in an adult man with HIV who was CMV-seropositive. The chain is built from TRBV3-1 (or the pseudogene TRBV3-2) and TRBJ2-1; weak D call: TRBD1 (6 bases). Here the sequenced sample was CD4+ T cells sorted from PBMCs after 18-hour stimulation, taken from a patient who received antiretroviral therapy. For the CDR3, the DNA is TGTGCCAGCAGCCAACAGGGGAATGAGCAGTTCTTC. Protein: CASSQQGNEQFF.